A single T cell receptor (beta chain) is shown here with its context. As yet, its antigen is unknown. Clones were sequenced by immunoSEQ multiplex PCR, and TCRdb holds only the in-frame ones, with some missing. The sample lists some 97,000 clones, around 80% occurring once. The CDR3 has 14 residues. CDR1 and CDR2 (germline): MNHEY, SVGAGI. V was cut by 2 bases and J by 7 bases, with 15 bases left in between. This sample is part of a study of radiation and T cells in renal cell carcinoma. Study-level points and caveats: Pretreatment tumor biopsies were lacking, so baseline clonotypes are unknown.

As to time point: blood 4 weeks post-SBRT, at nephrectomy. Treatment in this sample: 15 Gy SBRT to primary tumor, nephrectomy 4 weeks later. Nephrectomy followed 15 Gy stereotactic body radiation by 4 weeks. Blood was sampled at baseline, 2 weeks and 4 weeks after SBRT. The TCR originated in a man in his sixties with renal cell carcinoma. The material was blood, obtained from a patient whose treatment included radiotherapy and nephrectomy. This rearrangement joins TRBV6-5 to TRBJ2-7, with D possibly TRBD1 on 5 matching bases. Here the CDR3 DNA reads TGTGCCAGCAGTTACGGCAGGGAAATTAAAGAGCAGTACTTC. Encoded protein: CASSYGREIKEQYF.